This TCR beta chain originates from a study of shared clonotypes between healthy human individuals. Worth noting for this clone: As yet, its antigen is unknown.

Genomic DNA of every subset was divided equally among multiple immunoSEQ plates. The method was immunoSEQ multiplex PCR; TCRdb's version includes in-frame clones alone and lacks a portion of them. Of roughly 520,000 clones listed, about 96% were seen once; the top ten hold around 0.067%. Findings and limits, study-wide: Four donors had around 5% of their naive CD4 clonotypes in common. The generation probabilities recorded for non-shared clonotypes fell below those of clonotypes shared by all four donors. Memory subsets generally showed lower estimated richness than naive subsets.

The sequence was obtained from a woman between 25 and 40 years old in good health. Material for sequencing was naive CD4+ T cells sorted from blood. Described subset: CD45RA+ positively selected.

The CDR3 is CASSEVQGYGSYEQYF. The CDR3 coding sequence is TGTGCCAGCAGTGAAGTACAAGGGTATGGATCCTACGAGCAGTACTTC. The rearrangement links TRBV2 to TRBJ2-7; D ambiguous. Deletions cut 1 base from V and 1 base from J, with 14 bases between. This CDR3 contains 16 residues. Germline values: CDR1 SNHLY, CDR2 FYNNEI.